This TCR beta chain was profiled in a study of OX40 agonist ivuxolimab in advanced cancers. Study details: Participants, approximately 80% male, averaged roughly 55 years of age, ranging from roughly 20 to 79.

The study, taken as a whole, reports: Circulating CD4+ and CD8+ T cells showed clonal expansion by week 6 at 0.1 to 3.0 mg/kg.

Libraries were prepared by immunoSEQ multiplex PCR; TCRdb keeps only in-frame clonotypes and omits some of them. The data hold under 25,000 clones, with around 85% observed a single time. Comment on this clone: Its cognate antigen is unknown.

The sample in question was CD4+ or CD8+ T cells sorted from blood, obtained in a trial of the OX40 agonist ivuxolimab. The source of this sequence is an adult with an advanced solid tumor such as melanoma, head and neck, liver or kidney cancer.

The CDR3 DNA reads as TGCGCCAGCAGGTCAGTCCTACAAGGATATGGCTACACCTTC. Protein product: CASRSVLQGYGYTF. The chain has TRBV5-1 and TRBJ1-2; D ambiguous. V was trimmed by 5 bases and J by 5 bases, leaving 16 bases between them. The CDR3 length is 14 residues. The germline V gene has CDR1 SGHRS and CDR2 YFSETQ.